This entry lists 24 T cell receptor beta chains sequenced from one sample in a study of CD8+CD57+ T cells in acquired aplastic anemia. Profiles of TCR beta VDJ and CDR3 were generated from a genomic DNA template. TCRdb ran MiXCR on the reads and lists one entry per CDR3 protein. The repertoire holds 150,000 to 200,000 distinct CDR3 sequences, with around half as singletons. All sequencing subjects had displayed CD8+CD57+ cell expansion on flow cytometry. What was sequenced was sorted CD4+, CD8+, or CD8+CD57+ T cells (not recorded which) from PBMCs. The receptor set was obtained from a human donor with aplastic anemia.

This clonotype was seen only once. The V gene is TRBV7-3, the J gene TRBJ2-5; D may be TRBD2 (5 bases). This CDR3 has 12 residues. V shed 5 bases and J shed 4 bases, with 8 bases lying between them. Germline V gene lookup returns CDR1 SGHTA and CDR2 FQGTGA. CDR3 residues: CASSREGETQYF. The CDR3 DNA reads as TGTGCCAGCAGCCGCGAGGGAGAGACCCAGTACTTC.

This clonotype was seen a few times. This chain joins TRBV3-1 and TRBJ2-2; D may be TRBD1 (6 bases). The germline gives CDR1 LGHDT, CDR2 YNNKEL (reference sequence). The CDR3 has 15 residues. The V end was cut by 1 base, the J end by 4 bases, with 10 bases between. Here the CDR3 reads CASSQGQEGTGELFF. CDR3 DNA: TGTGCCAGCAGCCAAGGACAGGAAGGCACCGGGGAGCTGTTTTTT.

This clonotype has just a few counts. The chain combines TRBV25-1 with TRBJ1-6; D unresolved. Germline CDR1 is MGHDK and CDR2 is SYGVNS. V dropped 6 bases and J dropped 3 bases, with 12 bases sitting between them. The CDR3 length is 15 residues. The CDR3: CASSQDSNYNSPLHF. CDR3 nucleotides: TGTGCCAGCAGCCAAGATTCCAACTATAATTCACCCCTCCACTTT.

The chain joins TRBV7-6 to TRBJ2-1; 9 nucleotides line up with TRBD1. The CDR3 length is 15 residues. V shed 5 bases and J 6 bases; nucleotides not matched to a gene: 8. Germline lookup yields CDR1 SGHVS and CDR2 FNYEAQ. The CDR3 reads CASSRGQGVINEQFF. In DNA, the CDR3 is TGTGCCAGCAGCAGGGGACAGGGAGTGATCAATGAGCAGTTCTTC.

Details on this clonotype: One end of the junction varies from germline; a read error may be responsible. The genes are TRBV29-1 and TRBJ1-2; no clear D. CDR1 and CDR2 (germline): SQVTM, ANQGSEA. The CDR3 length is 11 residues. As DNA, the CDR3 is TGCAGCGCTGAAGATATGTGGGGTAACACCTTC. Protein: CSAEDMWGNTF.

CDR3 sequence reads: CSARDGSAANQPQHF. DNA for the CDR3: TGCAGTGCTAGAGATGGGAGCGCAGCCAATCAGCCCCAGCATTTT. V gene TRBV20-1 combines with J gene TRBJ1-5; D call uncertain. CDR1 is DFQATT, CDR2 SNEGSKA, per germline (reference sequence). V gave up 0 bases and J gave up 3 bases, with 12 bases separating them. This CDR3 comprises 15 residues.

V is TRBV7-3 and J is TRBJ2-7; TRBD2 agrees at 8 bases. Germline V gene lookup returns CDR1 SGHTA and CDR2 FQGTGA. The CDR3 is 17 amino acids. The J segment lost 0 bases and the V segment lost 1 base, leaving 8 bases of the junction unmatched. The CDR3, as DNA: TGTGCCAGCAGCTTAATGGCCGGCGGGGGGCTCTCCTACGAGCAGTACTTC. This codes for CASSLMAGGGLSYEQYF.

The CDR3 sequence is CASSQGLVSYEQYF. The CDR3 DNA reads TGTGCCAGCAGCCAAGGACTGGTCTCCTACGAGCAGTACTTC. The V and J genes are TRBV7-2 and TRBJ2-7; possible D gene TRBD2, 5 bases. Trimming left V 5 bases short and J 0 bases short, with 11 bases between. This CDR3 spans 14 amino acids. Germline V lookup: CDR1 SGHTA, CDR2 FQGNSA. Supplemented by reference TRBV7-2 and TRBJ2-7, the full variable domain reads GAGVSQSPSNKVTEKGKDVELRCDPISGHTALYWYRQSLGQGLEFLIYFQGNSAPDKSGLPSDRFSAERTGGSVSTLTIQRTQQEDSAVYLCASSQGLVSYEQYFGPGTRLTVT.

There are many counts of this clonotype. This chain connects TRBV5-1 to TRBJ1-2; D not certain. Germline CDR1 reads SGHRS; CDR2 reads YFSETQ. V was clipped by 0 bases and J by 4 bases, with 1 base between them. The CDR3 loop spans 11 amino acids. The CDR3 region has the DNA TGCGCCAGCAGCTTGGGCTATGGCTACACCTTC. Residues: CASSLGYGYTF.

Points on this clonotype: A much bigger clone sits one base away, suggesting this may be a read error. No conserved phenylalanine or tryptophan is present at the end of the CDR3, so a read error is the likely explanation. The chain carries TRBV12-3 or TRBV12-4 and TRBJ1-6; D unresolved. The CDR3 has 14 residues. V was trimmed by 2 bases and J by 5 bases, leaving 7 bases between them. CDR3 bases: TGTGCCAGCAGTTTACCGCTGGATAATTCACCCCTCCACCTT. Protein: CASSLPLDNSPLHL.

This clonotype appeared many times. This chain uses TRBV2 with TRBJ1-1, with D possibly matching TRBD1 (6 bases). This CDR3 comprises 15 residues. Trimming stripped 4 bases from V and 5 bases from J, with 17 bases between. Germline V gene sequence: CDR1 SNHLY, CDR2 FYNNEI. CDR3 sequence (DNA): TGTGCCAGCAGTGGGCAGGGGTGGGGTGGGACTGAAGCTTTCTTT. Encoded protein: CASSGQGWGGTEAFF.

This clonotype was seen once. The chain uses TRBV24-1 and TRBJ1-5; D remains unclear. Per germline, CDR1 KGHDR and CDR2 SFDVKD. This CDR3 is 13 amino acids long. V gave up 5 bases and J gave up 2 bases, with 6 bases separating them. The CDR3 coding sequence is TGTGCCACCAGTGTTGGGGGCAATCAGCCCCAGCATTTT. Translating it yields CATSVGGNQPQHF.

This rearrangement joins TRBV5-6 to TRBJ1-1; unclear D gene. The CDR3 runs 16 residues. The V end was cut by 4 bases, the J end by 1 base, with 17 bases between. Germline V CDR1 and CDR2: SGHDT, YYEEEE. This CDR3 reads CASSPLAGSGNTEAFF. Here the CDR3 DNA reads TGTGCCAGCAGCCCCTTAGCGGGTTCCGGGAACACTGAAGCTTTCTTT.

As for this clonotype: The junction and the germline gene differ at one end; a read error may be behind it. CDR3 protein: CAISHGRGIQPQHF. The CDR3 region has the DNA TGTGCCATCAGCCACGGACGGGGAATTCAGCCCCAGCATTTT. The chain combines TRBV3-1 with TRBJ1-5; D not resolved. This CDR3 has 14 amino acids. Germline loops: CDR1 LGHDT, CDR2 YNNKEL (reference sequence).

CDR3 residues: CASSFMQDTQYF. Here the CDR3 DNA reads TGTGCCAGCAGCTTTATGCAGGATACGCAGTATTTT. The rearrangement joins TRBV7-8 to TRBJ2-3; D remains ambiguous. Germline CDR1 and CDR2: SGHVS and FQNEAQ. The CDR3 has 12 residues. V was shortened by 3 bases and J by 6 bases, with 7 bases between the two germline ends.

The CDR3 nucleotides are TGTGCCAGCAGCTTAACTCGGCTAGGAGCACACGAGCAGTACTTC. Its translation: CASSLTRLGAHEQYF. This chain links TRBV7-2 with TRBJ2-7; no reliable D call. The germline V and J ends were trimmed by 2 bases and 5 bases, with 16 bases remaining between them. CDR3 length: 15 residues. CDR1 and CDR2 (germline): SGHTA, FQGNSA.

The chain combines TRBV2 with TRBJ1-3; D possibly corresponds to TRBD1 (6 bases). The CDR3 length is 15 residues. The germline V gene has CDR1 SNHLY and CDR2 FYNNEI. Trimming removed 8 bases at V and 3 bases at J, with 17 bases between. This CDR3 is CASGLTGSYGNTIYF. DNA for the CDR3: TGTGCCAGCGGTCTTACAGGGAGCTATGGAAACACCATATATTTT.

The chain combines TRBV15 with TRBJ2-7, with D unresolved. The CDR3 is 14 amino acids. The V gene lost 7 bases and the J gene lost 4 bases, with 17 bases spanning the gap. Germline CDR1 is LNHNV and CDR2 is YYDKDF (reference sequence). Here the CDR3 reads CATITWPNRYEQYF. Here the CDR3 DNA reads TGTGCCACCATAACTTGGCCCAATCGGTACGAGCAGTACTTC.

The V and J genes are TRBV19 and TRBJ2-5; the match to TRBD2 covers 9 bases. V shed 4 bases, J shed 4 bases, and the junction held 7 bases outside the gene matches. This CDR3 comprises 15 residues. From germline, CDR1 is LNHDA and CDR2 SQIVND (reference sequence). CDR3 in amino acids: CASSSAGGLSETQYF. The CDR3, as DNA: TGTGCCAGTAGTAGCGCGGGGGGGCTATCAGAGACCCAGTACTTC.

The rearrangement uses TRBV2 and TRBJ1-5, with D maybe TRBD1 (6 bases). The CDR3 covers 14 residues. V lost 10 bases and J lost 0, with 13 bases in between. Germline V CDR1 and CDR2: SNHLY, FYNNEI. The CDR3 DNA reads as TGTGCCACGAAACAGGGACTTAGCAATCAGCCCCAGCATTTT. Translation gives CATKQGLSNQPQHF.

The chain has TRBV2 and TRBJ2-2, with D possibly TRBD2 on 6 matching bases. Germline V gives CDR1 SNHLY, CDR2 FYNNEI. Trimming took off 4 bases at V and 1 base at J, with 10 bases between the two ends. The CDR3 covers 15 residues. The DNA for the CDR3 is TGTGCCAGCAGTGTGGGGGGAGAGAACACCGGGGAGCTGTTTTTT. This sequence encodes CASSVGGENTGELFF.

In DNA form, the CDR3 reads TGCAGCGTTGACATGGACAAGGACGATGAGCAGTTCTTC. Its translation is CSVDMDKDDEQFF. The rearrangement links TRBV29-1 to TRBJ2-1; TRBD1 might be the D (5 bases). Trimming cost V 3 bases and J 8 bases, with 14 bases left between them. CDR3 length equals 13 residues. In germline, CDR1 is SQVTM, CDR2 ANQGSEA.

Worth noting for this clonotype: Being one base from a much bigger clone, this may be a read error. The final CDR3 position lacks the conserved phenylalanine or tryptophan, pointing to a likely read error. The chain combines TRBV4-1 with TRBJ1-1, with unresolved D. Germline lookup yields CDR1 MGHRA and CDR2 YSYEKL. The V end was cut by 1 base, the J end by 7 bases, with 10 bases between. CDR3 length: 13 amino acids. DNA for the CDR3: TGCGCCAGCAGCCAAGCGGGAGCCAGTGAAGCTTTCCTT. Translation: CASSQAGASEAFL.

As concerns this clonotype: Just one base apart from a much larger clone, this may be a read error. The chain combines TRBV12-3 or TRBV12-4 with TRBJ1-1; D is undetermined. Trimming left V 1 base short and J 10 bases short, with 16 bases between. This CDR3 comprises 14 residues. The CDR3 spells CASSLEPRRAGAFF. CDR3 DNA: TGTGCCAGCAGTTTAGAGCCCAGGAGGGCGGGAGCTTTCTTT.